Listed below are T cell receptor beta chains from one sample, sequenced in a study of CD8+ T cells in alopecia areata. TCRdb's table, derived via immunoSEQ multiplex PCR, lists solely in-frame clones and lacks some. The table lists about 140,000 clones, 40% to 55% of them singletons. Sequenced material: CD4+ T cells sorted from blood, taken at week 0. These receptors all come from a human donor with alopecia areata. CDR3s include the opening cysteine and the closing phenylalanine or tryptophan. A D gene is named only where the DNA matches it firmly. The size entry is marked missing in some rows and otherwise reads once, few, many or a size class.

CDR3nt: TGTGCCAGCACGAAAGGCCCTGGGAACTATGGCTACACCTTC
CDR3aa: CASTKGPGNYGYTF
j_gene: TRBJ1-2
v_gene: TRBV2
d_gene: NA
abundance: NA

CDR3nt: TGCGCCAGCAGCCTGCGGCTCTACGAGCAGTACTTC
CDR3aa: CASSLRLYEQYF
j_gene: TRBJ2-7
v_gene: TRBV23-1
d_gene: NA
abundance: NA

CDR3nt: TGTGCCAGCAGCCCAGGGAATCTTAATGAAAAACTGTTTTTT
CDR3aa: CASSPGNLNEKLFF
j_gene: TRBJ1-4
v_gene: TRBV7-9
d_gene: NA
abundance: NA

CDR3nt: TGTGCCACCAGCACTGACGTGGCCTACGAGCAGTACTTC
CDR3aa: CATSTDVAYEQYF
j_gene: TRBJ2-7
v_gene: TRBV15
d_gene: NA
abundance: NA

CDR3nt: TGTGCCTGGAGATTACAGGGGTACAGGTTTGGAAACACCATATATTTT
CDR3aa: CAWRLQGYRFGNTIYF
j_gene: TRBJ1-3
v_gene: TRBV30
d_gene: TRBD1
abundance: NA

CDR3nt: TGTGCCAGCAGTTTGTTGAGACTAGCGGGAGGCACTACAGATACGCAGTATTTT
CDR3aa: CASSLLRLAGGTTDTQYF
j_gene: TRBJ2-3
v_gene: TRBV27
d_gene: TRBD2
abundance: NA

CDR3nt: TGTGCCAGCAGCTTGGGGTACGGTCAGCCCCAGCATTTT
CDR3aa: CASSLGYGQPQHF
j_gene: TRBJ1-5
v_gene: TRBV11-1
d_gene: NA
abundance: NA

CDR3nt: TGTGCCTGGAGTTTTTTGACTAGTCCCTACAATGAGCAGTTCTTC
CDR3aa: CAWSFLTSPYNEQFF
j_gene: TRBJ2-1
v_gene: TRBV30
d_gene: NA
abundance: NA

CDR3nt: TGTGCCATCAGCGGCGGACAGGGGAACTATGGCTACACCTTC
CDR3aa: CAISGGQGNYGYTF
j_gene: TRBJ1-2
v_gene: TRBV10-3
d_gene: TRBD1
abundance: NA

CDR3nt: TGTGCCAGCAGTGACGCAACAAGTTGGCCCCAGCATTTT
CDR3aa: CASSDATSWPQHF
j_gene: TRBJ1-5
v_gene: TRBV2
d_gene: NA
abundance: NA

CDR3nt: TGTGCCAGCAGCTTGGCCCCGTCGTCCCAGTACTTC
CDR3aa: CASSLAPSSQYF
j_gene: TRBJ2-5
v_gene: TRBV5-6
d_gene: NA
abundance: few

CDR3nt: TGTGCCAGCACCCAAATAGAGGGGGACACTGAAGCTTTCTTT
CDR3aa: CASTQIEGDTEAFF
j_gene: TRBJ1-1
v_gene: TRBV14
d_gene: NA
abundance: NA

CDR3nt: TGTGCGTTGTCTAGGGGGTTTAGGGACGAGCAGTACTTC
CDR3aa: CALSRGFRDEQYF
j_gene: TRBJ2-7
v_gene: TRBV30
d_gene: NA
abundance: NA

CDR3nt: TGTGCATGGACGAGCGGGAGTCAAGCCAAAAACATTCAGTACTTC
CDR3aa: CAWTSGSQAKNIQYF
j_gene: TRBJ2-4
v_gene: TRBV30
d_gene: TRBD2
abundance: NA

CDR3nt: TGCAGCGTTGAAATCCAGTATGGCTACACCTTC
CDR3aa: CSVEIQYGYTF
j_gene: TRBJ1-2
v_gene: TRBV29-1
d_gene: NA
abundance: NA

CDR3nt: TGCGCCAGCAGTCACCAGGGTTCCGGGGAGCTGTTTTTT
CDR3aa: CASSHQGSGELFF
j_gene: TRBJ2-2
v_gene: TRBV23-1
d_gene: NA
abundance: few

CDR3nt: TGTGCCAGCAGCTCCAGGGGTGGTCAGCCCCAGCATTTT
CDR3aa: CASSSRGGQPQHF
j_gene: TRBJ1-5
v_gene: TRBV7-2
d_gene: NA
abundance: NA

CDR3nt: TGTGCCAGCAGCTTACGCGGTAACACCGGGGAGCTGTTTTTT
CDR3aa: CASSLRGNTGELFF
j_gene: TRBJ2-2
v_gene: TRBV7-8
d_gene: NA
abundance: NA

CDR3nt: TGCAGCGTGAGCCTAGCGGGAGTATTAATCGTGCAGTTCTTC
CDR3aa: CSVSLAGVLIVQFF
j_gene: TRBJ2-1
v_gene: TRBV29-1
d_gene: TRBD2
abundance: NA

CDR3nt: TGCGCCAGCATGGACGGGAGGAATACAGATACGCAGTATTTT
CDR3aa: CASMDGRNTDTQYF
j_gene: TRBJ2-3
v_gene: TRBV5-1
d_gene: TRBD2
abundance: NA

CDR3nt: TGCGCCAGCAGCCAAGTGGGATCAAGTAACCAAGAGACCCAGTACTTC
CDR3aa: CASSQVGSSNQETQYF
j_gene: TRBJ2-5
v_gene: TRBV4-1
d_gene: NA
abundance: NA

CDR3nt: TGTGCCAGCAGCACCGCCGGCGGGTATAGCAATCAGCCCCAGCATTTT
CDR3aa: CASSTAGGYSNQPQHF
j_gene: TRBJ1-5
v_gene: TRBV5-6
d_gene: NA
abundance: NA

CDR3nt: TGCGCCAGCAGCTTGGGACTAGTCCCAGATACGCAGTATTTT
CDR3aa: CASSLGLVPDTQYF
j_gene: TRBJ2-3
v_gene: TRBV5-1
d_gene: NA
abundance: NA

CDR3nt: TGTGCCTGGGGACAGGGGACTGAAGCTTTCTTT
CDR3aa: CAWGQGTEAFF
j_gene: TRBJ1-1
v_gene: TRBV30
d_gene: TRBD1
abundance: NA

CDR3nt: TGTGCCAGCAGCCAAGAGCTAGCGGGAGGCTACGAGCAGTACTTC
CDR3aa: CASSQELAGGYEQYF
j_gene: TRBJ2-7
v_gene: TRBV4-2
d_gene: TRBD2
abundance: few

CDR3nt: TGTGCCAGTAGTATCCGGACAGAGAGCAATCAGCCCCAGCATTTT
CDR3aa: CASSIRTESNQPQHF
j_gene: TRBJ1-5
v_gene: TRBV19
d_gene: NA
abundance: NA

CDR3nt: TGCAGCGTTCCAGCAGGGACTAGCGGAACCTACAATGAGCAGTTCTTC
CDR3aa: CSVPAGTSGTYNEQFF
j_gene: TRBJ2-1
v_gene: TRBV29-1
d_gene: TRBD2
abundance: NA

CDR3nt: TGTGCCAGTACCGAAACACCCGGGGAGCTGTTTTTT
CDR3aa: CASTETPGELFF
j_gene: TRBJ2-2
v_gene: TRBV19
d_gene: NA
abundance: few

CDR3nt: TGCGCCAGCAGCCGCCGTGAGGAGATAATAGACAATGAGCAGTTCTTC
CDR3aa: CASSRREEIIDNEQFF
j_gene: TRBJ2-1
v_gene: TRBV5-1
d_gene: NA
abundance: few

CDR3nt: TGTGCCAGTATGGTACCAGGCGCTGGGGCCAACGTCCTGACTTTC
CDR3aa: CASMVPGAGANVLTF
j_gene: TRBJ2-6
v_gene: TRBV19
d_gene: NA
abundance: NA

CDR3nt: TGTGCCAGCAGCCCGGGGGGGCCCTACGAGCAGTACTTC
CDR3aa: CASSPGGPYEQYF
j_gene: TRBJ2-7
v_gene: TRBV28
d_gene: TRBD2
abundance: few

CDR3nt: TGCAGCGTTAAGGAGGGTGGCAATCAGCCCCAGCATTTT
CDR3aa: CSVKEGGNQPQHF
j_gene: TRBJ1-5
v_gene: TRBV29-1
d_gene: NA
abundance: NA

CDR3nt: TGTGCCTGGAGCGGACCATACCCCACCGGGGAGCTGTTTTTT
CDR3aa: CAWSGPYPTGELFF
j_gene: TRBJ2-2
v_gene: TRBV30
d_gene: NA
abundance: NA

CDR3nt: TGCATCCTCTCTAAGGCTAGCGGCACAGATACGCAGTATTTT
CDR3aa: CILSKASGTDTQYF
j_gene: TRBJ2-3
v_gene: TRBV29-1
d_gene: NA
abundance: NA

CDR3nt: TGTGCCAGCAGCGTAGAGGATGGCTACACCTTC
CDR3aa: CASSVEDGYTF
j_gene: TRBJ1-2
v_gene: TRBV9
d_gene: NA
abundance: NA

CDR3nt: TGCAGCGGTAGAAACAATGAGCAGTTCTTC
CDR3aa: CSGRNNEQFF
j_gene: TRBJ2-1
v_gene: TRBV29-1
d_gene: NA
abundance: NA

CDR3nt: TGCGCCAGCAGCTCGCGCGCCGGCTATGGCTACACCTTC
CDR3aa: CASSSRAGYGYTF
j_gene: TRBJ1-2
v_gene: TRBV5-1
d_gene: NA
abundance: few

CDR3nt: TGTGCCAGCAGCGTAGGACAAGTCGGCGGGAGGTGGAATGAGCAGTTCTTC
CDR3aa: CASSVGQVGGRWNEQFF
j_gene: TRBJ2-1
v_gene: TRBV9
d_gene: TRBD2
abundance: few

CDR3nt: TGCGCCAGCAGCCTGGGGAATGGACAGGGTACTTGGGTTACGCAGTATTTT
CDR3aa: CASSLGNGQGTWVTQYF
j_gene: TRBJ2-3
v_gene: TRBV4-3
d_gene: TRBD1
abundance: NA

CDR3nt: TGCAGCGTTTCAGGAGAGGGTCAGCCCCAGCATTTT
CDR3aa: CSVSGEGQPQHF
j_gene: TRBJ1-5
v_gene: TRBV29-1
d_gene: NA
abundance: few